This TCR beta chain was profiled in a study of T cell repertoires in cytomegalovirus infection. Study-level background: Public TCR beta signature analysis indicated the presence of both CMV infection and matching HLA type.

V lost 4 bases and J lost 0, with 6 bases in between. Looked up from germline, CDR1 is SGHVS and CDR2 is FNYEAQ. This CDR3 is 13 amino acids long. This clonotype occurred many times. Antigen specificity is unknown. General observations from the study: Cumulative frequency of public TCR beta families picked out carriers of CMV plus the relevant HLA.

Each CDR3 protein gets one entry after TCRdb re-called the reads with MiXCR. The sample shows hundreds of thousands of distinct CDR3 sequences, roughly a third of them seen only once. The chain couples TRBV7-6 to TRBJ2-5, with no clear D. The sequence derives from a human donor in good health (CMV status not recorded). Some clones in this sample may be carry-over from other donors' samples. Sequenced input: PBMCs. The CDR3 loop reads CASSSRYQETQYF. CDR3 DNA: TGTGCCAGCAGCTCAAGGTACCAAGAGACCCAGTACTTC. Drawing the rest from reference TRBV7-6 and TRBJ2-5, the complete variable domain is GAGVSQSPRYKVTKRGQDVALRCDPISGHVSLYWYRQALGQGPEFLTYFNYEAQQDKSGLPNDRFSAERPEGSISTLTIQRTEQRDSAMYRCASSSRYQETQYFGPGTRLLVL.